This T cell receptor (beta chain) is from a study of Tregs in tolerant kidney transplant recipients. General study findings and limits: The most relevant donor-specific Treg TCRbeta repertoire apparently came from expansion with activated donor B cells.

The germline V gene has CDR1 DFQATT and CDR2 SNEGSKA (reference sequence). There are 11 residues in the CDR3. V dropped 3 bases and J dropped 9 bases, with 11 bases sitting between them. Of note for this clone: Its antigen is undetermined.

This table comes from immunoSEQ multiplex PCR, and its TCRdb copy is limited to in-frame clones, with some not included. This table holds roughly 120,000 clones, approximately 90% found once. The chain combines TRBV20-1 with TRBJ1-1; a weak D match, TRBD1 (6 bases). The TCR comes from a human donor in good health. The specimen was CD4+ T cells from blood. The CDR3 bases are TGCAGTGCTAGGGACAGACCAAAAGCTTTCTTT. It specifies CSARDRPKAFF.